The clone carrying this TCR beta chain has just a few counts. Its specificity is not known. The record originates from a study of T-cell memory formation after mild COVID-19. Points from the study as a whole: Clones that contracted from day 15 to 85 were balanced CD4/CD8, while later expanders leaned CD4+.

Germline assignment: CDR1 SGHVS and CDR2 FNYEAQ. Unmatched junction bases numbered 8, after V lost 1 base and J lost 2 bases. This CDR3 has 17 residues. Using its own MiXCR run on the 5' RACE reads, TCRdb lists one record per CDR3 protein. Among approximately 400,000 distinct CDR3 sequences listed, roughly 26% were seen once. The sequence was collected from an adult woman who had mild COVID-19 (a few samples of this study predate the infection). Cell type and time point are not known. The chain employs TRBV7-6 and TRBJ2-5; 9 positions agree with TRBD2. The sequencing input was PBMCs or a T cell subset sorted from them (not recorded which). The CDR3 nucleotides are TGTGCCAGCAGCTTAGGCCCCAACACTAGCGGGCAAGAGACCCAGTACTTC. This encodes CASSLGPNTSGQETQYF.